This T cell receptor beta chain was recovered during a study of beta chain features in type 1 diabetes. The isolated RNA, all of it, was reverse transcribed, so expressed TCRB transcripts were what got sequenced. The protocol was immunoSEQ multiplex PCR, while the TCRdb copy is restricted to in-frame clones and leaves out a portion. The sample lists hundreds of thousands of clones; 14% were seen once. This clone was seen a few times. The antigen is undetermined. V shed 5 bases and J shed 6 bases, with 19 bases lying between them. The germline V gene has CDR1 SGHTA and CDR2 FQGTGA. CDR3 length: 16 amino acids. Broader study findings: Within each of all four CD4+ subsets, Type 1 diabetes patients had TCRB CDR3s that were moderately but significantly shorter.

Sequencing was carried out using naive CD4+ T cells from blood. The chain recombines TRBV7-3 with TRBJ2-2; D possibly corresponds to TRBD2 (6 bases). The origin of this receptor is a man aged 30 to 39 with type 1 diabetes. The CDR3 region has the DNA TGTGCCAGCAGCCCACGTCAGGGAGGAACAGCCGGGGAGCTGTTTTTT. Translating gives CASSPRQGGTAGELFF. Combining the CDR3 with reference TRBV7-3 and TRBJ2-2 gives the whole variable domain GAGVSQTPSNKVTEKGKYVELRCDPISGHTALYWYRQSLGQGPEFLIYFQGTGAADDSGLPNDRFFAVRPEGSVSTLKIQRTERGDSAVYLCASSPRQGGTAGELFFGEGSRLTVL.